These 8 T cell receptor beta chains share one sample of origin, sequenced in a study of tumor-infiltrating lymphocytes in primary liver carcinoma. Using a constant-region primer together with ProtoScript II reverse transcriptase, TCR beta cDNA was made from 500 ng of total RNA. Three nested multiplex PCR rounds of slightly modified ARM-PCR generated TCR beta libraries. Researchers ran the first two PCR rounds for roughly 10 cycles each with TRBV1-TRBV30 forward primers and a C-beta reverse primer. Using its own MiXCR run on the multiplex PCR reads, TCRdb lists one record per CDR3 protein. The repertoire holds about 200,000 distinct CDR3 sequences, with less than 70% as singletons. Extraction also yielded germline DNA, while blood RNA was obtained from unsorted whole blood. Sequenced sample: peripheral blood. These TCRs come from a woman aged 60-70 years with primary liver carcinoma and hepatitis B virus infection.

A remark on this clonotype: One junction end does not reproduce the germline sequence, and a read error may be involved. V gene TRBV11-3 combines with J gene TRBJ1-1; D is undetermined. CDR1 SGHNT and CDR2 YENEEA come from the germline V gene. This CDR3 is built from 12 residues. The DNA for the CDR3 is TGTGCCGGCAGAGAGGGGAACACTGAAGCTTTCTTT. Protein sequence: CAGREGNTEAFF.

V is TRBV28 and J is TRBJ1-1; weak D call: TRBD1 (5 bases). From germline, CDR1 is MDHEN and CDR2 SYDVKM. With 2 bases removed from V and 7 bases from J, the gap between germline ends came to 11 bases. This CDR3 comprises 13 residues. CDR3 bases: TGTGCCAGCAGTTTAACAGGCCGGCTTGAAGCTTTCTTT. It encodes CASSLTGRLEAFF.

A few counts support this clonotype. The chain recombines TRBV29-1 with TRBJ2-1; 10 nucleotides line up with TRBD2. The CDR3 totals 18 residues. Per the germline V gene, CDR1 is SQVTM and CDR2 is ANQGSEA. V was pared by 1 base and J by 0 bases, with 9 bases of the junction left unmatched. This CDR3 is CSVEGFRGLAHSYNEQFF. In DNA form, the CDR3 reads TGCAGCGTTGAAGGTTTTAGGGGACTAGCGCACTCCTACAATGAGCAGTTCTTC.

A note on this clonotype: Here the CDR3 omits its conserved ending phenylalanine or tryptophan, so a read error is the likely source. This chain joins TRBV10-3 and TRBJ1-5; 7 bases map to TRBD1. Germline V CDR1 and CDR2: ENHRY, SYGVKD. V gave up 10 bases and J gave up 9 bases; unmatched junction bases: 12. The CDR3 contains 13 residues. Here the CDR3 reads CATTGTDQAPQHY. CDR3 coding DNA: TGTGCCACGACCGGGACAGACCAGGCGCCCCAGCATTAT.

This clonotype was counted between two and nine times. The gene calls are TRBV12-3 or TRBV12-4 and TRBJ2-3; TRBD2 agrees at 11 bases. The trim removed 6 bases at V and 2 bases at J, leaving 10 bases unmatched. The length of the CDR3 is 17 residues. The CDR3 region has the DNA TGTGCCAGCAGGTTCGGGACTAGCGGAGGGAACACAGATACGCAGTATTTT. Translating it yields CASRFGTSGGNTDTQYF.

Points on this clonotype: A single base separates this from a much larger clone, so it may be a read error. This chain uses TRBV12-3 or TRBV12-4 with TRBJ2-1; D is ambiguous. The CDR3 length is 10 residues. The CDR3 loop reads CVSSLAGQFF. CDR3 in DNA: TGTGTCAGCAGTTTAGCAGGGCAGTTCTTC.

This clonotype has more than one count but fewer than ten. A read error may be the cause here, since a much bigger clone is one base away. V is TRBV29-1 and J is TRBJ1-1; D unclear. Germline CDR1 and CDR2: SQVTM and ANQGSEA. The CDR3 consists of 11 residues. The DNA for the CDR3 is TGCAGCTTCAGCCGGGAGGTTGAAGCTTCCTTT. It translates to CSFSREVEASF.

This clonotype was seen at least ten times. J is TRBJ2-1 and V is TRBV10-2, with D unclear. This CDR3 is built from 14 residues. From germline, CDR1 is WSHSY and CDR2 SAAADI. Deletions cut 7 bases from V and 6 bases from J, with 16 bases between. The CDR3 loop reads CASTAPLQSNEQFF. In DNA form, the CDR3 reads TGCGCCAGCACGGCTCCCCTACAGAGCAATGAGCAGTTCTTC.